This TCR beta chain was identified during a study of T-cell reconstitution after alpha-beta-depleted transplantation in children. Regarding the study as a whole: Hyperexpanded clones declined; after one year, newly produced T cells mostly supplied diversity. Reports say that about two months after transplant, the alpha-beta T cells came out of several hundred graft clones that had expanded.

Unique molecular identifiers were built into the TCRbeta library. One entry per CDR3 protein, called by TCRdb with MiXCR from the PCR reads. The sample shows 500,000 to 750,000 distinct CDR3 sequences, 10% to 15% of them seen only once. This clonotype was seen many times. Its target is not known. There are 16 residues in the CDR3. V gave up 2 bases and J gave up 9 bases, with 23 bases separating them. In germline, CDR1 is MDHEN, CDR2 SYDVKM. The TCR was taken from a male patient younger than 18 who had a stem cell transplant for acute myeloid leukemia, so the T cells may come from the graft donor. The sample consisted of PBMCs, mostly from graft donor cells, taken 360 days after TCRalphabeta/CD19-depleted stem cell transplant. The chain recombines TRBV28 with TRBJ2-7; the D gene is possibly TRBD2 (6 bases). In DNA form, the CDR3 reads TGTGCCAGCAGTTTAGGTGGGTCTTCTGTGCGGGAAGGGCAGTACTTC. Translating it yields CASSLGGSSVREGQYF. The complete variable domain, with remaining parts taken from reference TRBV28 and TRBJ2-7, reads DVKVTQSSRYLVKRTGEKVFLECVQDMDHENMFWYRQDPGLGLRLIYFSYDVKMKEKGDIPEGYSVSREKKERFSLILESASTNQTSMYLCASSLGGSSVREGQYFGPGTRLTVT.